What follows are 19 T cell receptor beta chains derived from one specimen sequenced in a study of glioma-infiltrating T cells. TCR alpha and beta CDR3 regions were amplified from RNA using iRepertoire nested multiplex PCR. Via MiXCR, TCRdb re-called the multiplex PCR reads, giving one row per CDR3 protein. The sample records around 350,000 distinct CDR3 sequences, roughly two fifths being singletons. Sequencing was done on a sample of glioma tissue, nonneoplastic brain tissue, or PBMCs (not recorded which). The receptors here all came from a human donor with low-grade glioma or glioblastoma, undergoing nonglioma brain surgery, or in good health (not recorded which).

A few counts support this clonotype. The chain couples TRBV7-3 to TRBJ2-7; a possible D gene is TRBD2 (6 bases). CDR1 is SGHTA, CDR2 FQGTGA, per germline. The CDR3 consists of 13 residues. Trimming pared 5 bases from V and 6 bases from J, leaving 14 bases between. CDR3 amino acids: CASSPGTSLEQYF. The CDR3 DNA reads as TGTGCCAGCAGCCCCGGGACTTCCCTCGAGCAGTACTTC.

The chain recombines TRBV6-1 with TRBJ2-1; unclear D gene. The V end was cut by 2 bases, the J end by 7 bases, with 18 bases between. Germline loops: CDR1 MNHNS, CDR2 SASEGT. CDR3 length equals 16 residues. In DNA, the CDR3 is TGTGCCAGCAGTGAATCTAAGGGAAACGTTATGAATGAGCAGTTCTTC. Amino acids: CASSESKGNVMNEQFF.

The table lists this clonotype with a count of one. A much larger clone lies one base from this, so it may be a read error. The chain has TRBV6-1 and TRBJ1-5; 7 bases match TRBD1. V gave up 6 bases and J gave up 4 bases; unmatched junction bases: 9. There are 15 residues in the CDR3. Germline V gene lookup returns CDR1 MNHNS and CDR2 SASEGT. CDR3 coding DNA: TGTGCCAGCAGGAAATGGAAGACAGGGAATCAGCCCCAGCATTTT. Translation: CASRKWKTGNQPQHF.

On this clonotype itself: A read error may explain this, as a much larger clone is one base away. V and J are TRBV28 and TRBJ2-3; D remains ambiguous. The CDR3 has 13 residues. The V end was cut by 6 bases, the J end by 0 bases, with 7 bases between. The V gene's germline CDR1 is MDHEN and CDR2 SYDVKM. The DNA for the CDR3 is TGTGCCAGCAGGCTGAGGAGCACAGATACGCAGTATTTT. Translating it yields CASRLRSTDTQYF.

This clonotype appeared once. The gene calls are TRBV7-2 and TRBJ2-7; TRBD2 matches at 10 bases. Germline V CDR1 and CDR2: SGHTA, FQGNSA. CDR3 size: 16 residues. The V segment lost 5 bases and the J segment 0 bases; nucleotides outside the gene matches: 7. CDR3 sequence (DNA): TGTGCCAGCAGCAGTGAGCGGGGGGGCAACTCCTACGAGCAGTACTTC. Its translation: CASSSERGGNSYEQYF.

About this clonotype itself: A much larger clone differs by one base, so this may be a read error. The V call is TRBV29-1, the J call TRBJ2-7, with 7 bases that match TRBD2. V shed 4 bases, J shed 7 bases, and the junction held 10 bases outside the gene matches. The CDR3 consists of 13 residues. Looked up from germline, CDR1 is SQVTM and CDR2 is ANQGSEA. CDR3 DNA: TGCAGCGTTGGGCGGGAGTGGGGCAATGAGCAGTACTTC. It codes for CSVGREWGNEQYF.

Points on this clonotype: A much larger clonotype is one base distant, so this may be a read error. The genes are TRBV27 and TRBJ2-7; TRBD2 aligns across 9 bases. The CDR3 runs to 16 residues. Trimming cost V 6 bases and J 6 bases; bases outside gene matches: 15. Germline CDR1 is MNHEY and CDR2 is SMNVEV (reference sequence). The CDR3 is CASRLTIQAGGLEQYF. The DNA of the CDR3 is TGTGCCAGCAGACTTACCATACAAGCGGGAGGTCTCGAGCAGTACTTC.

Concerning this clonotype itself: The junction departs from the called germline gene at one end, perhaps through a read error. V usage is TRBV25-1 and J usage is TRBJ2-6; maybe TRBD1 (6 bases). Germline assignment: CDR1 MGHDK and CDR2 SYGVNS. The CDR3 contains 18 residues. In DNA, the CDR3 is TGTGCCAGCAGCCCAAATCGAGGGGGTAACTCTGGGGCCAACGTCCTGAGTTTC. Amino acid sequence: CASSPNRGGNSGANVLSF. Variable domain in full (rest from reference TRBV25-1 and TRBJ2-6): EADIYQTPRYLVIGTGKKITLECSQTMGHDKMYWYQQDPGMELHLIHYSYGVNSTEKGDLSSESTVSRIRTEHFPLTLESARPSHTSQYLCASSPNRGGNSGANVLSFGAGSRLTVL.

This clonotype was seen ten or more times. This rearrangement joins TRBV15 to TRBJ2-1; D is unclear. With 3 bases removed from V and 0 bases from J, the gap between germline ends came to 6 bases. The germline gives CDR1 LNHNV, CDR2 YYDKDF (reference sequence). The CDR3 totals 14 residues. The CDR3 DNA is TGTGCCACCAGCAGGGAGAGCTCCTACAATGAGCAGTTCTTC. Protein sequence: CATSRESSYNEQFF. Looking up the rest from reference TRBV15 and TRBJ2-1 gives the full variable domain: DAMVIQNPRYQVTQFGKPVTLSCSQTLNHNVMYWYQQKSSQAPKLLFHYYDKDFNNEADTPDNFQSRRPNTSFCFLDIRSPGLGDTAMYLCATSRESSYNEQFFGPGTRLTVL.

This chain uses TRBV5-6 with TRBJ1-1; D gene uncertain. This CDR3 comprises 15 residues. Trimming took 2 bases from V and 2 from J, leaving 13 bases between them. Germline CDR1 and CDR2: SGHDT and YYEEEE. The CDR3 loop is CASSLYSRTNTEAFF. CDR3 DNA: TGTGCCAGCAGCTTATACTCCAGAACAAACACTGAAGCTTTCTTT.

The chain uses TRBV20-1 and TRBJ2-2; D ambiguous. V was pared by 0 bases and J by 2 bases, with 7 bases between. CDR1 DFQATT and CDR2 SNEGSKA come from the germline V gene (reference sequence). The CDR3 covers 14 residues. CDR3 nucleotides: TGCAGTGCTAGAGACCTTGATAACACCGGGGAGCTGTTTTTT. Its translation: CSARDLDNTGELFF.

The rearrangement uses TRBV28 and TRBJ2-3; D might be TRBD2 (6 bases). Trimming left V 8 bases short and J 1 base short, with 16 bases between. From germline, CDR1 is MDHEN and CDR2 SYDVKM. The CDR3 is 15 amino acids. The CDR3 DNA is TGTGCCAGCGCATTCTCTAGCGACCGCACAGATACGCAGTATTTT. It yields the protein CASAFSSDRTDTQYF. The variable domain in full, with the rest retrieved from reference TRBV28 and TRBJ2-3, is DVKVTQSSRYLVKRTGEKVFLECVQDMDHENMFWYRQDPGLGLRLIYFSYDVKMKEKGDIPEGYSVSREKKERFSLILESASTNQTSMYLCASAFSSDRTDTQYFGPGTRLTVL.

Concerning this clonotype: A read error may explain this, as a much larger clone is one base away. This chain uses TRBV28 with TRBJ1-2; 7 bases are shared with TRBD1. Germline values: CDR1 MDHEN, CDR2 SYDVKM. This CDR3 comprises 12 residues. This CDR3 is CASGGQDYGYNF. The CDR3 bases are TGTGCCAGCGGTGGACAGGACTATGGCTACAACTTC.

The chain uses TRBV7-2 and TRBJ2-1; D is perhaps TRBD2 (6 bases). The CDR3 is 14 amino acids. Trimming took off 4 bases at V and 10 bases at J, with 17 bases between the two ends. Germline lookup yields CDR1 SGHTA and CDR2 FQGNSA. The CDR3 is CASSYILQGGEQFF. The CDR3 DNA follows: TGTGCCAGCAGCTACATACTCCAGGGAGGCGAGCAGTTCTTC.

The CDR3 nucleotides are TGCAGTGCTAGATCTCGACAGGGTGAGCACGGGCAGTACTTC. Translation gives CSARSRQGEHGQYF. The chain links TRBV20-1 to TRBJ2-7, with TRBD1 identical over 7 bases. V lost 2 bases, J lost 9 bases, and 13 bases stayed unmatched. The germline V gene has CDR1 DFQATT and CDR2 SNEGSKA (reference sequence). The CDR3 consists of 14 residues.

The chain has TRBV4-2 and TRBJ2-1, with D possibly being TRBD1 or TRBD2 (5 bases each). The CDR3 runs 16 residues. V was cut by 4 bases and J by 6 bases, with 19 bases left in between. Germline V CDR1 and CDR2: LGHNA, YNFKEQ. The CDR3 here is CASSLVGRGVGNEQFF. For the CDR3, the DNA is TGTGCCAGCAGCCTAGTAGGTCGGGGCGTCGGCAATGAGCAGTTCTTC.

The chain joins TRBV5-5 to TRBJ2-7, with 7 bases that match TRBD2. V shed 2 bases, J shed 0 bases, and the junction held 5 bases outside the gene matches. The CDR3 is 15 amino acids. The germline CDR1 and CDR2 sequences are SGHKS and YYEKEE (reference sequence). The CDR3 sequence is CASSLSAGVSYEQYF. DNA of the CDR3: TGTGCCAGCAGCTTATCGGCGGGGGTCTCCTACGAGCAGTACTTC.

In regard to this clonotype: A read error may explain this, as a much larger clone is one base away. The chain combines TRBV6-2 or TRBV6-3 with TRBJ2-7; no clear D. The CDR3 is 13 residues long. The V end was cut by 9 bases, the J end by 2 bases, with 14 bases between. Germline V gene data show CDR1 as MNHEY and CDR2 as SVGEGT. CDR3 coding DNA: TGTGCCAGTCGTTCGAGACCTACCTACGAGCAGTACTTC. Translating it yields CASRSRPTYEQYF.

V is TRBV10-3 and J is TRBJ2-3; 7 positions match TRBD2. The CDR3 has 15 amino acids. The V and J ends lost 2 bases and 6 bases, in that order; junction bases with no gene match: 8. Germline V CDR1 and CDR2: ENHRY, SYGVKD. The CDR3 here is CAISEPSYGGDTQYF. The CDR3 nucleotides read TGTGCCATCAGTGAGCCGTCGTACGGGGGGGATACGCAGTATTTT.